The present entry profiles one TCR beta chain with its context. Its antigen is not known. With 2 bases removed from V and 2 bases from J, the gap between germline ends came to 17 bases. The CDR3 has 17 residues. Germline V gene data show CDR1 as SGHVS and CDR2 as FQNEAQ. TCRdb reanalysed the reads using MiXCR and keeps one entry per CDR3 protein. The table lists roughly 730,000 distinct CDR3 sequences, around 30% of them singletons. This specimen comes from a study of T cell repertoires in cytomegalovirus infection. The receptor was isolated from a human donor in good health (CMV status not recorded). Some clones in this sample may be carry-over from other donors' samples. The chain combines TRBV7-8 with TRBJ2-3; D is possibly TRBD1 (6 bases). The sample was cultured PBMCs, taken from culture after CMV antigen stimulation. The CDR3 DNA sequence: TGTGCCAGCAGCTTAAGACGGGACACCTTCTTCACAGATACGCAGTATTTT. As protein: CASSLRRDTFFTDTQYF. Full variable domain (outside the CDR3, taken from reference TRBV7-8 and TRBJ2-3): GAGVSQSPRYKVAKRGQDVALRCDPISGHVSLFWYQQALGQGPEFLTYFQNEAQLDKSGLPSDRFFAERPEGSVSTLKIQRTQQEDSAVYLCASSLRRDTFFTDTQYFGPGTRLTVL.